This T cell receptor beta chain emerged from a study of cytomegalovirus exposure and HLA in healthy donors. V was pared by 0 bases and J by 2 bases, with 11 bases between. Germline V CDR1 and CDR2: MGHRA, YSYEKL. This CDR3 is built from 15 residues. Primers: 60 Vbeta forward and 13 Jbeta reverse. Profiling relied on immunoSEQ multiplex PCR, and the TCRdb table lists in-frame clones only, not all of them. Of around 160,000 clones listed, about 72% are singletons. Sequencing was done on a sample of PBMCs. This chain joins TRBV4-1 and TRBJ2-7; a possible D gene is TRBD1 (5 bases). This TCR was sampled from a male donor in good health and CMV-seronegative. The chain's CDR3 is CASSQETGATYEQYF. CDR3 bases: TGCGCCAGCAGCCAAGAAACAGGTGCTACCTACGAGCAGTACTTC.